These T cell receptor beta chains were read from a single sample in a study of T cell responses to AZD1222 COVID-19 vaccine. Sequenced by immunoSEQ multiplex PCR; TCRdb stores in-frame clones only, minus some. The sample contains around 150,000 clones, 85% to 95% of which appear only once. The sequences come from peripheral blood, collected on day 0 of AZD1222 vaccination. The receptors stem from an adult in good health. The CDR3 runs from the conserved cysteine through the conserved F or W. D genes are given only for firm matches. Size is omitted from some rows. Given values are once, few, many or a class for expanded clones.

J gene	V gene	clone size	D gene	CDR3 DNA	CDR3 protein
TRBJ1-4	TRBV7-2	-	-	TGTGCCAGCAGCCGGACCAATATAAATGAAAAACTGTTTTTT	CASSRTNINEKLFF
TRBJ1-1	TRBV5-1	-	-	TGCGCCAGCAGCTTGGTTGGGATGGAGGTGGGCACTGAAGCTTTCTTT	CASSLVGMEVGTEAFF
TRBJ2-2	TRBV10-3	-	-	TGTGCCATCAAACGTTTAGGGGACCCCCTCGTGTTCGCGAACACCGGGGAGCTGTTTTTT	CAIKRLGDPLVFANTGELFF
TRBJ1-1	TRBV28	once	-	TGTGCCAGCAGTAAGAGGACTGAAGCTTTCTTT	CASSKRTEAFF
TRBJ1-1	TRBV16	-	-	TGTGCCAACAAAGCAATCCGGGAGGACACTGAAGCTTTCTTT	CANKAIREDTEAFF
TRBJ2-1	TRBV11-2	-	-	TGTGCCAGCAGCTTAGGATCCTTCAATGAGCAGTTCTTC	CASSLGSFNEQFF
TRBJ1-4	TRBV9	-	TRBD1	TGTGCCAGCAGCACAGGGGGCTCAACTAATGAAAAACTGTTTTTT	CASSTGGSTNEKLFF
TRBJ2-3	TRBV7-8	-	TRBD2	TGTGCCAGCAGCTTCACTAGCGGCGTCACAGATACGCAGTATTTT	CASSFTSGVTDTQYF
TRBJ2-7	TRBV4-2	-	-	TGTGCCAGCAGCTCGGACGGGCCGCCTGATTCCGAGCAGTACTTC	CASSSDGPPDSEQYF
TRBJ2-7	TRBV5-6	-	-	TGTGCCAGCAGCTTTGAGGGGATCTCCTACGAGCAGTACTTC	CASSFEGISYEQYF
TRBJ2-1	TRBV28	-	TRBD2	TGTGCCAGCAGTCAAGGGACTAGCGGGATTATCTCTCGGTTCTTC	CASSQGTSGIISRFF
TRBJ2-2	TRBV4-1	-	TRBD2	TGCGCCAGCAGCCATGGGAAGAGGAGCGGGGGCACCGGGGAGCTGTTTTTT	CASSHGKRSGGTGELFF
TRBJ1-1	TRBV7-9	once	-	TGTGCCAGTGATAAAACGACGGACTTGAACACTGAAGCTTTCTTT	CASDKTTDLNTEAFF
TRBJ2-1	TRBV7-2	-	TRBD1	TGTGCCAGCAGCTTAGTTGGGGACAGGACCCTGAGGCAGTTCTTC	CASSLVGDRTLRQFF
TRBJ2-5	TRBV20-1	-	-	TGCAGTGCTAGTGTGACCAGTAGTGAGACCCAGTACTTC	CSASVTSSETQYF
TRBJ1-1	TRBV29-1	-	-	TGCAGCGTTGAAAGGAACACTGAAGCTTTCTTT	CSVERNTEAFF
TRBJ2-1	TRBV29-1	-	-	TGCAGCGTTACAAGGAGCTCCTACAATGAGCAGTTCTTC	CSVTRSSYNEQFF
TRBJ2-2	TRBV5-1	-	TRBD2	TGCGCCAGCAGCTTGTGGACTAGCGGGAGCACCGGGGAGCTGTTTTTT	CASSLWTSGSTGELFF
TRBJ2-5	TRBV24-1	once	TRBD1	TGTGCCACCAGTGACCCAGGGACAGGGCAAGAGACCCAGTACTTC	CATSDPGTGQETQYF
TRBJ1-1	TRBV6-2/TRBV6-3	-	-	TGTGCCAGCAGTTACTCGCCAGTGAACACTGAAGCTTTCTTT	CASSYSPVNTEAFF
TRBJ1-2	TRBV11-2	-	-	TGTGCCAGCAGCCCTCGGGCAAAGGGGCCCTATGGCTACACCTTC	CASSPRAKGPYGYTF
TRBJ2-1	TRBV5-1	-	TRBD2	TGCGCCAGCACGGGACTAGCGGGAGCATACAATGAGCAGTTCTTC	CASTGLAGAYNEQFF
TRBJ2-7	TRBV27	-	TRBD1	TGTGCCAGCCAACCGGGACAGTCGCCCTACGAGCAGTACTTC	CASQPGQSPYEQYF
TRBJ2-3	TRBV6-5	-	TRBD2	TGTGCCAGCAGCGGCGGGGGACTAGCCCTTGAGGCGCAGTATTTT	CASSGGGLALEAQYF
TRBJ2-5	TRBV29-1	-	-	TGCAGCGTTGAGCCGGAGGGTAGTATCCAAGAGACCCAGTACTTC	CSVEPEGSIQETQYF
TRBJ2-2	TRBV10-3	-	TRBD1	TGTGCCATCAGTGGGGACAGAGACACCGGGGAGCTGTTTTTT	CAISGDRDTGELFF
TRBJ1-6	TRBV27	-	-	TGTGCCAGCAGTCCGGGGGGAAGGTCCTATAATTCACCCCTCCACTTT	CASSPGGRSYNSPLHF
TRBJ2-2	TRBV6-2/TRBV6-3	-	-	TGTGCCAGCAGTCCGACAGGCGACACCGGGGAGCTGTTTTTT	CASSPTGDTGELFF
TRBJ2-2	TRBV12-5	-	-	TGTGCTAGTGCCGGGGGTACCGGGGAGCTGTTTTTT	CASAGGTGELFF
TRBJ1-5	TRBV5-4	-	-	TGTGCCAGCAGCACGGCTGGGGCCAATCAGCCCCAGCATTTT	CASSTAGANQPQHF
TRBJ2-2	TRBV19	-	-	TGTGCCAGTAGTATAGGGTACGCCGGGGAGCTGTTTTTT	CASSIGYAGELFF
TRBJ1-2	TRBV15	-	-	TGTGCCACCAGCAGAGGGGCGGGGGCCGCTAGCTATGGCTACACCTTC	CATSRGAGAASYGYTF
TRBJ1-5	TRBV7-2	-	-	TGTGCCAGCAGCCCGGGCGGGGGCAATCAGCCCCAGCATTTT	CASSPGGGNQPQHF
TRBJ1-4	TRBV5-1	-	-	TGCGCCAGCAGCTTAACAACAGCAGTCGGGGAAAAACTGTTTTTT	CASSLTTAVGEKLFF
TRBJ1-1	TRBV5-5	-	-	TGTGCCAGCAGCTCTAGACAGAGCTTAGAAGCTTTCTTT	CASSSRQSLEAFF
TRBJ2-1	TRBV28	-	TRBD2	TGTGCCAGCAGTTTACGGGGTCGGTGGCTAGCGGGAGCTCTTTACAATGAGCAGTTCTTC	CASSLRGRWLAGALYNEQFF
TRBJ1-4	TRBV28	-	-	TGTGCCAGCAGTTACATACAGGGTGCTAATGAAAAACTGTTTTTT	CASSYIQGANEKLFF
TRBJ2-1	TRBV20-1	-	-	TGCAGTGCTAGTCGGACCCCCGGGGGGCACAATGAGCAGTTCTTC	CSASRTPGGHNEQFF
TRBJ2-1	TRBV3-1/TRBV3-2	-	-	TGTGCCAGCAGCCCCGGGACTGTCAATGAGCAGTTCTTC	CASSPGTVNEQFF
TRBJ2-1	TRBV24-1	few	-	TGTGCCACCAGCCCCGGGTCATACAATGAGCAGTTCTTC	CATSPGSYNEQFF
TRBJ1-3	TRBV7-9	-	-	TGTGCCAGCAGCCCTCGGGACGGCGGCACCATATATTTT	CASSPRDGGTIYF
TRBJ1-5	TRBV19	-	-	TGTGCCAGTAGTATCGGTTCCGCAGCCAGCAATCAGCCCCAGCATTTT	CASSIGSAASNQPQHF
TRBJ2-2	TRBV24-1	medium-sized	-	TGTGCCACCAGTGATTTTACCGATACCGGGGAGCTGTTTTTT	CATSDFTDTGELFF
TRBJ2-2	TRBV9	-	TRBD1	TGTGCCAGCAGCGTAGGTGGGACAGGGTATTACACCGGGGAGCTGTTTTTT	CASSVGGTGYYTGELFF
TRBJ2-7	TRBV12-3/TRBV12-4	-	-	TGTGCCAGCAGTGTTCGTAGCGAGCAGTACTTC	CASSVRSEQYF
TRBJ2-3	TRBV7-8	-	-	TGTGCCAGCAGTTTTAGTGGGGCGGAGACAGATACGCAGTATTTT	CASSFSGAETDTQYF
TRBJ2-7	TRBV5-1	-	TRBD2	TGCGCCAGCAGCTTCACTAGCGGGAGCTACGAGCAGTACTTC	CASSFTSGSYEQYF
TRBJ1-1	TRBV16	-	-	TGTGCCAGCAGCCAAGACAAGAACACTGAAGCTTTCTTT	CASSQDKNTEAFF